The 9 T cell receptor beta chains reported below all come from one sample, sequenced in a study of Ad26.COV2.S vaccination and SARS-CoV-2 variants. Sequenced by immunoSEQ multiplex PCR; TCRdb stores in-frame clones only, minus some. The sample includes approximately 360,000 clones, roughly 85% of them seen just once. Stated treatment: 15 to 20 received Ad26.COV2.S at low or high dose, single or two shots; 5 received placebo; per-sample allocation not given. Specimen acquisition occurred on day 63 following the initial vaccine or placebo injection. The sequences come from peripheral blood, collected in a trial of Ad26.COV2.S vaccine versus placebo. Receptor source: a person between 18 and 59 years old who received the Ad26.COV2.S COVID-19 vaccine or a placebo.

V usage is TRBV11-3 and J usage is TRBJ2-1, with TRBD2 as a possible D gene (5 bases). The germline V gene has CDR1 SGHNT and CDR2 YENEEA. This CDR3 is built from 18 residues. Trimming took off 5 bases at V and 3 bases at J, with 23 bases between the two ends. This chain's CDR3 is CASSPGWRAALFYNEQFF. For the CDR3, the DNA is TGTGCCAGCAGCCCTGGCTGGCGGGCGGCCTTATTCTACAATGAGCAGTTCTTC.

The gene calls are TRBV6-2 or TRBV6-3 and TRBJ1-2; no reliable D call. In germline, CDR1 is MNHEY, CDR2 SVGEGT. The CDR3 consists of 15 residues. V lost 6 bases to trimming and J lost 1 base, with 15 bases between them. CDR3 coding DNA: TGTGCCAGCAGCTATTCCGGACCAAGTAACTATGGCTACACCTTC. This codes for CASSYSGPSNYGYTF.

CDR3 nucleotides: TGTGCCAGCAGCTTATATACCCTCGGGACTAGCGGATACAATGAGCAGTTCTTC. Translating gives CASSLYTLGTSGYNEQFF. The chain has TRBV7-3 and TRBJ2-1; the match to TRBD2 covers 11 bases. This CDR3 has 18 residues. V was clipped by 2 bases and J by 4 bases; unmatched bases: 10. Germline V CDR1 and CDR2: SGHTA, FQGTGA.

The J gene is TRBJ1-4, the V gene TRBV7-8, with no clear D. CDR1 and CDR2 from the germline V gene are SGHVS and FQNEAQ. V lost 5 bases, J lost 6 bases, and 19 bases lay in between. This CDR3 contains 16 residues. The CDR3: CASSPGRKSTYEKLFF. The CDR3 bases are TGTGCCAGCAGCCCTGGACGAAAGTCGACTTATGAAAAACTGTTTTTT. Combining the CDR3 with reference TRBV7-8 and TRBJ1-4 gives the whole variable domain GAGVSQSPRYKVAKRGQDVALRCDPISGHVSLFWYQQALGQGPEFLTYFQNEAQLDKSGLPSDRFFAERPEGSVSTLKIQRTQQEDSAVYLCASSPGRKSTYEKLFFGSGTQLSVL.

The V gene is TRBV11-2, the J gene TRBJ1-1, with D perhaps TRBD1 (5 bases). Trimming cost V 2 bases and J 7 bases, with 20 bases left between them. The CDR3 totals 16 residues. Germline loops: CDR1 SGHAT, CDR2 FQNNGV. The CDR3 coding sequence is TGTGCCAGCAGCTTAATACTACAGCGATTGAGGGGTGAAGCTTTCTTT. Its protein is CASSLILQRLRGEAFF.

The V gene is TRBV6-5, the J gene TRBJ2-2; TRBD1 might be the D (5 bases). The CDR3 is 13 amino acids. The germline V gene encodes CDR1 MNHEY and CDR2 SVGAGI. Between the trimmed V and J ends, which lost 6 bases and 1 base, there was a span of 6 bases. CDR3 sequence reads: CASSGQNTGELFF. CDR3 sequence (DNA): TGTGCCAGCAGCGGACAGAACACCGGGGAGCTGTTTTTT.

The chain links TRBV19 to TRBJ2-5; no definite D call. The CDR3 sequence is 13 residues long. CDR1 and CDR2 (germline): LNHDA, SQIVND (reference sequence). The germline V and J ends were trimmed by 3 bases and 2 bases, with 7 bases remaining between them. CDR3 nucleotide sequence: TGTGCCAGTAGTATCTGGCAGCAAGAGACCCAGTACTTC. Protein: CASSIWQQETQYF. Variable domain in full (rest from reference TRBV19 and TRBJ2-5): DGGITQSPKYLFRKEGQNVTLSCEQNLNHDAMYWYRQDPGQGLRLIYYSQIVNDFQKGDIAEGYSVSREKKESFPLTVTSAQKNPTAFYLCASSIWQQETQYFGPGTRLLVL.

The rearrangement uses TRBV4-1 and TRBJ2-7; possibly TRBD1 or TRBD2 for D (5 bases each). V lost 4 bases, J lost 0 bases, and 16 bases lay in between. CDR1 and CDR2 (germline): MGHRA, YSYEKL. This CDR3 is built from 16 residues. CDR3 residues: CASSRGELGASYEQYF. CDR3 bases: TGCGCCAGCAGCCGTGGAGAGCTCGGGGCCTCCTACGAGCAGTACTTC.

The J gene is TRBJ1-2, the V gene TRBV11-3, with D tentatively TRBD1 (5 bases). Trimming removed 5 bases at V and 7 bases at J, with 14 bases between. The length of the CDR3 is 13 residues. The germline CDR1 and CDR2 sequences are SGHNT and YENEEA. CDR3 residues: CASSRPGGSGYTF. CDR3 in DNA: TGTGCCAGCAGCCGTCCCGGGGGGTCTGGCTACACCTTC.